These T cell receptor beta chains were read from a single sample in a study of identifying expanded T cells in peripheral blood. Generated by immunoSEQ multiplex PCR, the TCRdb table keeps only in-frame clones and is missing some. The table lists about 130,000 clones, approximately 86% of them singletons. Source material: blood. Source of these receptors: a person aged 18 to 69 in good health. Both conserved end residues are part of each CDR3. A D gene is named only where the DNA matches it firmly. Expanded clones get a size class; other rows say once, few or many, or leave the size out.

clone_size	v_call	j_call	d_call	cdr3_aa	cdr3_nt
once	TRBV10-1	TRBJ2-7	NA	CASRPSPGGKQYF	TGCGCCAGCAGACCTAGTCCGGGCGGGAAGCAGTACTTC
NA	TRBV10-2	TRBJ2-1	TRBD1	CASSTDRDFAPHNEQFF	TGCGCCAGCAGTACGGACAGGGATTTCGCACCACACAATGAGCAGTTCTTC
NA	TRBV11-2	TRBJ2-1	TRBD2	CASSRISGSREDEQFF	TGTGCCAGCAGCCGTATTAGCGGGAGTCGGGAGGATGAGCAGTTCTTC
NA	TRBV28	TRBJ2-5	NA	CASSGTGQETQYF	TGTGCCAGCAGTGGGACTGGTCAAGAGACCCAGTACTTC
once	TRBV2	TRBJ1-5	NA	CASRATGTGQPQHF	TGTGCCAGCAGGGCCACAGGGACGGGGCAGCCCCAGCATTTT
NA	TRBV2	TRBJ2-1	TRBD2	CASSEGLAGEQFF	TGTGCCAGCAGTGAAGGTCTAGCGGGTGAGCAGTTCTTC
NA	TRBV2	TRBJ2-5	TRBD2	CASSETSGLPETQYF	TGTGCCAGCAGTGAAACTAGCGGGTTGCCAGAGACCCAGTACTTC
NA	TRBV5-1	TRBJ2-5	TRBD1	CASSPTGGWEETQYF	TGCGCCAGCAGCCCTACAGGGGGCTGGGAAGAGACCCAGTACTTC
NA	TRBV15	TRBJ1-4	TRBD1	CATSRVGQGDEKLFF	TGTGCCACCAGCAGAGTGGGACAGGGGGATGAAAAACTGTTTTTT
NA	TRBV6-6	TRBJ1-5	TRBD1	CASSYDRGNQPQHF	TGTGCCAGCAGTTACGACAGGGGGAATCAGCCCCAGCATTTT
NA	TRBV20-1	TRBJ2-7	TRBD1	CSARDGDRSNF	TGCAGTGCTAGAGATGGGGACAGGTCCAACTTC
NA	TRBV19	TRBJ1-2	NA	CASSISGEDGYTF	TGTGCCAGTAGTATATCAGGGGAGGATGGCTACACCTTC
once	TRBV11-1	TRBJ2-7	NA	CASSPTGRGHTYEQYF	TGTGCCAGCAGCCCAACCGGGAGGGGGCATACCTACGAGCAGTACTTC
NA	TRBV7-6	TRBJ1-3	TRBD1	CASSTRQGSSGNTIYF	TGTGCCAGCAGCACGCGACAGGGGAGCTCTGGAAACACCATATATTTT
once	TRBV28	TRBJ1-1	NA	CASRTGGSEAFF	TGTGCCAGCAGAACCGGGGGGTCTGAAGCTTTCTTT
NA	TRBV4-3	TRBJ1-6	NA	CASSPGEGSYNSPLHF	TGCGCCAGCAGCCCTGGAGAAGGGTCCTATAATTCACCCCTCCACTTT
NA	TRBV19	TRBJ2-2	TRBD1	CASTERTGTNTGELFF	TGTGCCAGTACCGAGAGGACAGGCACGAACACCGGGGAGCTGTTTTTT
NA	TRBV9	TRBJ2-3	TRBD1	CASSHSVRDRDTDTQYF	TGTGCCAGCAGCCACTCTGTACGGGACAGGGACACAGATACGCAGTATTTT
NA	TRBV14	TRBJ1-4	NA	CASSQDLLANGEEKLFF	TGTGCCAGCAGCCAAGATCTCTTGGCGAACGGAGAAGAAAAACTGTTTTTT
NA	TRBV12-5	TRBJ2-3	NA	CASGAGSTDTQYF	TGTGCTAGTGGTGCGGGTAGCACAGATACGCAGTATTTT
NA	TRBV30	TRBJ1-2	NA	CAWSVLMRHSLNYGYTF	TGTGCCTGGAGTGTACTAATGAGACATTCCCTTAACTATGGCTACACCTTC
NA	TRBV2	TRBJ2-7	NA	CASSEAANEQYF	TGTGCCAGCAGTGAGGCAGCCAACGAGCAGTACTTC
NA	TRBV2	TRBJ1-1	TRBD1	CASKDRGITEAFF	TGTGCCAGCAAAGACAGGGGCATCACTGAAGCTTTCTTT
NA	TRBV6-5	TRBJ1-2	NA	CASSYSRQVDAGYTF	TGTGCCAGCAGTTACTCCAGGCAGGTCGATGCTGGCTACACCTTC
NA	TRBV7-9	TRBJ1-1	NA	CASREGGTEAFF	TGTGCCAGCCGGGAGGGAGGGACTGAAGCTTTCTTT
NA	TRBV9	TRBJ1-2	NA	CASSPPSGGYTF	TGTGCCAGCAGCCCTCCGTCCGGTGGCTACACCTTC
NA	TRBV6-5	TRBJ1-5	NA	CASSYSTGLDQPQHF	TGTGCCAGCAGTTATTCTACAGGGTTGGATCAGCCCCAGCATTTT
NA	TRBV27	TRBJ2-5	NA	CASGQRGTQYF	TGTGCCAGCGGGCAGAGGGGGACCCAGTACTTC
NA	TRBV5-1	TRBJ1-4	TRBD1	CASSLGAQGARKLFF	TGCGCCAGCAGCTTGGGGGCCCAGGGGGCGCGAAAACTGTTTTTT
NA	TRBV5-1	TRBJ1-2	TRBD1	CASATGGDYGYTF	TGCGCCAGCGCGACAGGGGGCGACTATGGCTACACCTTC
NA	TRBV11-1	TRBJ2-5	NA	CASSRRTGQETQYF	TGTGCCAGCAGCCGAAGAACAGGGCAAGAGACCCAGTACTTC
NA	TRBV7-2	TRBJ2-1	NA	CASSTTGQLSYNEQFF	TGTGCCAGCAGCACGACTGGCCAGCTAAGCTACAATGAGCAGTTCTTC
NA	TRBV7-2	TRBJ1-4	NA	CASSPRGGGKLFF	TGTGCCAGCAGCCCCCGTGGGGGAGGGAAACTGTTTTTT
NA	TRBV23-1	TRBJ1-2	NA	CASSQTGRNFYGYTF	TGCGCCAGCAGTCAGACGGGACGGAACTTTTATGGCTACACCTTC
NA	TRBV7-9	TRBJ2-5	TRBD1	CASSFERRGPQTQYF	TGTGCCAGCAGCTTCGAGCGCAGGGGGCCACAGACCCAGTACTTC
once	TRBV2	TRBJ2-5	TRBD2	CASSQLAGVETQYF	TGTGCCAGCAGCCAACTAGCGGGAGTTGAGACCCAGTACTTC
NA	TRBV7-3	TRBJ2-3	NA	CASSLVGGPDTQYF	TGTGCCAGCAGCTTAGTGGGGGGCCCAGATACGCAGTATTTT
NA	TRBV7-3	TRBJ2-7	NA	CASSPGGRLIYEQYF	TGTGCCAGCAGCCCCGGCGGGCGCCTTATCTACGAGCAGTACTTC
NA	TRBV7-3	TRBJ2-1	NA	CASSLVRNSYNEQFF	TGTGCCAGCAGCTTGGTAAGAAACTCCTACAATGAGCAGTTCTTC
few	TRBV5-1	TRBJ2-7	TRBD2	CASSWGLAGSEQYF	TGCGCCAGCAGCTGGGGACTAGCGGGCTCCGAGCAGTACTTC
NA	TRBV2	TRBJ2-7	TRBD1	CASSETGGEFPYEQYF	TGTGCCAGCAGTGAAACAGGGGGCGAGTTTCCCTACGAGCAGTACTTC
NA	TRBV27	TRBJ1-1	NA	CASRATTITEAFF	TGTGCCAGCAGGGCTACAACCATCACTGAAGCTTTCTTT
NA	TRBV2	TRBJ1-5	NA	CASSSDRPSQHF	TGTGCCAGCAGTTCCGACAGGCCGTCCCAGCATTTT
NA	TRBV5-1	TRBJ2-3	NA	CASSLGTSTDTQYF	TGCGCCAGCAGCTTGGGGACTAGCACAGATACGCAGTATTTT
NA	TRBV28	TRBJ1-4	NA	CASSLPAVGPNEKLFF	TGTGCCAGCAGTTTGCCGGCGGTAGGACCCAATGAAAAACTGTTTTTT